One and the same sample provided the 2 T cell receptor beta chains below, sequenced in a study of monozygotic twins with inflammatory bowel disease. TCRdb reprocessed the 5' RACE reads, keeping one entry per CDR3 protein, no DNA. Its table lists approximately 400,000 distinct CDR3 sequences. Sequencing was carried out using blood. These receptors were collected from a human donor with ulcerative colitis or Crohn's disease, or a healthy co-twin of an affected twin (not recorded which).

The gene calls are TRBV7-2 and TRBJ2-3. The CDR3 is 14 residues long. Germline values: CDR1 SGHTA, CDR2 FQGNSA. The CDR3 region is CASSLAHRTDTQYF.

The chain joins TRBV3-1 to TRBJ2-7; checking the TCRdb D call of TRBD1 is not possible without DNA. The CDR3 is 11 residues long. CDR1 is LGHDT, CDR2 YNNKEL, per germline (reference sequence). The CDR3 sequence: CASSPGTEQYF.